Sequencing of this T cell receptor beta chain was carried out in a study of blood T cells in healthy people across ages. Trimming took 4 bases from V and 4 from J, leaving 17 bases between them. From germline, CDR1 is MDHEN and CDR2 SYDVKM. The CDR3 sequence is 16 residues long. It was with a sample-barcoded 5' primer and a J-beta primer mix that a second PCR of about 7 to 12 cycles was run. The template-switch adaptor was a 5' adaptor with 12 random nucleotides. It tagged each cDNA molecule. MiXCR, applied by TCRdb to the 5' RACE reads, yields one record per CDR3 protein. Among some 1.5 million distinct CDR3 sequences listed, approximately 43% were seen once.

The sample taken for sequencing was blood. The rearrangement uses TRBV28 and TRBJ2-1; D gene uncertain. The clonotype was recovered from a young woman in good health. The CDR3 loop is CASSSSYGTIYNEQFF. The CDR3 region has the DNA TGTGCCAGCAGTTCGAGTTACGGAACCATATACAATGAGCAGTTCTTC.